Below are 22 T cell receptor beta chains sequenced from a single sample in a study of blood T cell repertoires in COVID-19. Here immunoSEQ multiplex PCR was the method, and the copy in TCRdb shows in-frame clones only, minus some. Of about 260,000 clones in the sample, roughly 80% are singletons; the top ten hold approximately 4.3%. Material for sequencing was PBMCs or T cells enriched from blood (not recorded which). The source is a man younger than 45 with acute COVID-19.

The chain recombines TRBV27 with TRBJ1-6, with TRBD1 matching over 8 bases. CDR1 and CDR2 (germline): MNHEY, SMNVEV (reference sequence). This CDR3 spans 18 amino acids. Trimming removed 2 bases from V and 3 bases from J; junction bases left unmatched: 9. The DNA of the CDR3 is TGTGCCAGCAGTTTAGGGGGCCAGGGGGCTGGCTATAATTCACCCCTCCACTTT. Protein sequence: CASSLGGQGAGYNSPLHF.

The V gene is TRBV6-5, the J gene TRBJ2-1, with a weak D call TRBD2 (6 bases). In germline, CDR1 is MNHEY, CDR2 SVGAGI. This CDR3 comprises 14 residues. The V and J ends lost 7 bases and 7 bases respectively, with 17 bases between them. CDR3 DNA: TGTGCCAGCACCCCCGGGGGAGGTGGGAATGAGCAGTTCTTC. The encoded protein is CASTPGGGGNEQFF.

The CDR3 DNA sequence: TGTGCCTGGAGAGAACAGGGGTACACTGAAGCTTTCTTT. The encoded protein is CAWREQGYTEAFF. This chain uses TRBV30 with TRBJ1-1; TRBD1 agrees at 7 bases. The germline V gene encodes CDR1 GTSNPN and CDR2 SVGIG (reference sequence). The length of the CDR3 is 13 residues. Unmatched junction bases numbered 4, after V lost 3 bases and J lost 3 bases.

This clone was counted only a few times. V and J are TRBV28 and TRBJ2-2, with 7 bases identical to TRBD2. V was pared by 7 bases and J by 6 bases, with 2 bases of the junction left unmatched. The CDR3 is made up of 12 amino acids. In germline, CDR1 is MDHEN, CDR2 SYDVKM. The chain's CDR3 is CASKREAGELFF. The DNA for the CDR3 is TGTGCCAGCAAACGGGAGGCCGGGGAGCTGTTTTTT.

This sequence joins TRBV7-6 and TRBJ2-5; 10 nucleotides line up with TRBD1. The CDR3 runs to 16 residues. The junction had 6 bases not matched to a gene; V was cut back by 4 bases and J by 1 base. Germline CDR1 SGHVS, CDR2 FNYEAQ. CDR3 protein: CASSSGDRGFQETQYF. CDR3 nucleotides: TGTGCCAGCAGCTCGGGGGACAGGGGTTTCCAAGAGACCCAGTACTTC.

The rearrangement links TRBV5-8 to TRBJ1-5; D perhaps matches TRBD1 (6 bases). The CDR3 extends over 15 amino acids. V lost 1 base, J lost 6 bases, and 14 bases lay in between. Germline values: CDR1 SGHTS, CDR2 YDEGEE. The CDR3 sequence is CASSLFFGGPQPQHF. CDR3 in DNA: TGTGCCAGCAGCTTGTTTTTTGGGGGCCCTCAGCCCCAGCATTTT.

The J gene is TRBJ2-7, the V gene TRBV19, with D possibly TRBD1 on 7 matching bases. The CDR3 runs 14 residues. In germline, CDR1 is LNHDA, CDR2 SQIVND (reference sequence). V was pared by 5 bases and J by 3 bases, with 14 bases between. CDR3 nucleotide sequence: TGTGCCAGTAGTGCCGCGGGACAGCTCTACGAGCAGTACGTC. Translated: CASSAAGQLYEQYV.

This clone is medium-sized by share. This rearrangement joins TRBV6-5 to TRBJ2-2; possibly TRBD1 for D (6 bases). Germline loops: CDR1 MNHEY, CDR2 SVGAGI. CDR3 length equals 14 residues. Deletions cut 8 bases from V and 3 bases from J, with 13 bases between. DNA of the CDR3: TGTGCCAGCGGCAGACAGGTGGACACCGGGGAGCTGTTTTTT. It is translated as CASGRQVDTGELFF.

This clone was found a few times. V usage is TRBV5-4 and J usage is TRBJ2-2, with D unresolved. There are 14 residues in the CDR3. The germline V gene encodes CDR1 SGHNT and CDR2 YYREEE (reference sequence). V gave up 7 bases and J gave up 0 bases, with 10 bases separating them. CDR3 nucleotide sequence: TGTGCCAGCTCTTATCTTGCGAACACCGGGGAGCTGTTTTTT. It translates to CASSYLANTGELFF.

The J gene is TRBJ2-1, the V gene TRBV29-1; D unresolved. This CDR3 has 14 amino acids. Trimming took 6 bases from V and 0 from J, leaving 12 bases between them. CDR1 SQVTM and CDR2 ANQGSEA come from the germline V gene. CDR3 loop: CSVASLSSYNEQFF. The CDR3 DNA reads as TGCAGCGTCGCAAGCTTGAGCTCCTACAATGAGCAGTTCTTC.

This clone was detected only a few times. The V and J genes are TRBV5-6 and TRBJ1-2; unclear D gene. CDR3 length: 12 amino acids. From germline, CDR1 is SGHDT and CDR2 YYEEEE. V was cut by 4 bases and J by 8 bases, with 12 bases left in between. CDR3 in amino acids: CASSLSNFGYTF. In nucleotides, the CDR3 is TGTGCCAGCAGCCTGTCGAACTTCGGCTACACCTTC.

The J gene is TRBJ2-3, the V gene TRBV7-6; a possible D gene is TRBD2 (6 bases). The CDR3 consists of 15 residues. Per the germline V gene, CDR1 is SGHVS and CDR2 is FNYEAQ. Trimming removed 8 bases from V and 0 bases from J, with 15 bases in between. The CDR3 sequence: CASGAAGGSTDTQYF. The CDR3 DNA is TGTGCCAGCGGGGCGGCCGGGGGAAGCACAGATACGCAGTATTTT.

The rearrangement links TRBV4-3 to TRBJ2-2, with TRBD1 identical over 11 bases. Losses at the gene ends were 0 bases for V and 9 bases for J; bases not matched to a gene: 6. CDR3 length equals 16 residues. Germline CDR1 is LGHNA and CDR2 is YSLEER. For the CDR3, the DNA is TGCGCCAGCAGCCAAGATCAAGGACAGGGGGCAAGGGAGCTGTTTTTT. Protein: CASSQDQGQGARELFF.

The rearrangement links TRBV6-2 or TRBV6-3 to TRBJ1-2; a possible D gene is TRBD1 (5 bases). Germline loops: CDR1 MNHEY, CDR2 SVGEGT. The CDR3 consists of 13 residues. V lost 4 bases and J lost 8, with 14 bases in between. The CDR3 DNA reads TGTGCCAGCAGTTCAACAGGCGTGACAGGCTACACCTTC. Residues: CASSSTGVTGYTF.

V gene TRBV4-2 combines with J gene TRBJ2-1, with 9 bases lining up with TRBD1. Germline trimming cut 3 bases from V and 10 bases from J; bases unmatched to any gene: 13. Germline values: CDR1 LGHNA, CDR2 YNFKEQ. CDR3 length: 16 amino acids. CDR3 sequence reads: CASSQAPDRGEKEQFF. The CDR3 DNA sequence: TGTGCCAGCAGCCAGGCCCCAGACAGGGGGGAGAAGGAGCAGTTCTTC.

The chain recombines TRBV28 with TRBJ1-1, with D possibly being TRBD1 (5 bases). Deletions cut 3 bases from V and 3 bases from J, with 14 bases between. CDR1 is MDHEN, CDR2 SYDVKM, per germline. This CDR3 has 15 residues. The CDR3 sequence is CASSFSRGPYTEAFF. CDR3 DNA sequence: TGTGCCAGCAGTTTCTCGCGGGGCCCGTACACTGAAGCTTTCTTT.

The V gene is TRBV30, the J gene TRBJ2-6; TRBD1 aligns across 8 bases. The CDR3 sequence is 15 residues long. From germline, CDR1 is GTSNPN and CDR2 SVGIG (reference sequence). V lost 5 bases to trimming and J lost 2 bases; unmatched junction nucleotides: 5. CDR3 region: CAWGIRGPGANVLTF. CDR3 DNA sequence: TGTGCCTGGGGGATCAGGGGGCCTGGGGCCAACGTCCTGACTTTC.

The chain links TRBV24-1 to TRBJ2-2, with 8 positions matching TRBD1. This CDR3 comprises 12 residues. Germline V gives CDR1 KGHDR, CDR2 SFDVKD. J lost 13 bases, V lost 3 bases, and 3 bases had no gene match. The CDR3 loop is CATSDRQGWLFF. CDR3 bases: TGTGCCACCAGTGATCGACAGGGGTGGCTGTTTTTT.

The V call is TRBV18, the J call TRBJ1-1, with unresolved D. Looked up from germline, CDR1 is KGHSH and CDR2 is LQKENI. The CDR3 extends over 17 amino acids. The germline V and J ends were trimmed by 5 bases and 3 bases, with 22 bases remaining between them. In DNA, the CDR3 is TGTGCCAGCTCAGCCTACCACAACTCGGGGAGGGACACTGAAGCTTTCTTT. As protein: CASSAYHNSGRDTEAFF.

This clone was counted only a few times. The CDR3 DNA follows: TGTGCCAGCAGCTTAGGCAGGGAAGTTTGGTATGGCTACACCTTC. It translates to CASSLGREVWYGYTF. The chain uses TRBV11-2 and TRBJ1-2; D may be TRBD1 (5 bases). Germline CDR1 reads SGHAT; CDR2 reads FQNNGV. V dropped 1 base and J dropped 5 bases, with 14 bases sitting between them. The length of the CDR3 is 15 residues.

The genes are TRBV6-5 and TRBJ1-1, with TRBD1 as a possible D gene (6 bases). In germline, CDR1 is MNHEY, CDR2 SVGAGI. The ends were cut back, 7 bases at V and 10 bases at J, with 22 bases in the middle. CDR3 length equals 14 residues. The CDR3, as DNA: TGTGCCAGCACCCCCGGGGGAGGGGGGGATAGAGCTTTCTTT. Its translation: CASTPGGGGDRAFF.

The chain recombines TRBV6-5 with TRBJ1-1; 8 bases are shared with TRBD1. Per the germline V gene, CDR1 is MNHEY and CDR2 is SVGAGI. The CDR3 runs to 14 residues. V lost 7 bases and J lost 0; bases outside the gene matches: 4. The CDR3 bases are TGTGCCAGCAATATACAGGGGGTGAACACTGAAGCTTTCTTT. Protein product: CASNIQGVNTEAFF.